Below are 29 T cell receptor beta chains sequenced from a single sample in a study of T cells in women clearing cervical HPV infection. TCRdb's table, derived via immunoSEQ multiplex PCR, lists solely in-frame clones and lacks some. The sample table includes some 26,000 clones. The sequencing input was blood buffy coat. These receptors all come from a woman aged 18-69 years with a cervical HPV16 infection that either progressed to CIN3+ or cleared (not recorded which).

Details on this clone: Read coverage stops 3 residues before the CDR3 terminus; the germline J gene supplies the remainder. This chain connects TRBV7-2 to TRBJ1-2; a possible D gene is TRBD1 (6 bases). The CDR3 is 15 amino acids. Germline CDR1 is SGHTA and CDR2 is FQGNSA. The CDR3 DNA, read in part, is TGTGCCAGCAGCTTAGGAACAGGGCCATACAATGAC. Translated: CASSLGTGPYND. In full, the CDR3 reads CASSLGTGPYNDYTF.

To note about this clone: Read data end 3 residues before the CDR3 end; the end is taken from the germline J gene. The chain is built from TRBV2 and TRBJ2-7, with 10 positions matching TRBD2. This CDR3 comprises 18 residues. V was clipped by 4 bases and J by 0 bases; unmatched bases: 12. The V gene's germline CDR1 is SNHLY and CDR2 FYNNEI. CDR3 bases read: TGTGCCAGCAGTGCCTGGCTAGCGGGGGCCGAGGGCTCCTACGAG. As protein: CASSAWLAGAEGSYE. The whole CDR3 reads CASSAWLAGAEGSYEQYF.

Points on this clone: From the germline J gene comes the end of the CDR3, since the read stops 3 residues before it. The chain carries TRBV7-2 and TRBJ2-5; TRBD2 might be the D (7 bases). Germline V lookup: CDR1 SGHTA, CDR2 FQGNSA. This CDR3 is 15 amino acids long. The sequenced part of the CDR3 DNA is TGTGCCAGCAGCTTTCCCCCGGGGGGCACAGATACC. Amino acids: CASSFPPGGTDT. The entire CDR3 is CASSFPPGGTDTQYF.

Concerning this clone: The read gets to within 3 residues of the CDR3 end, and the germline J gene fills in the rest. V usage is TRBV28 and J usage is TRBJ2-7; D is uncertain. Looked up from germline, CDR1 is MDHEN and CDR2 is SYDVKM. The CDR3 has 13 residues. The V and J ends lost 5 bases and 2 bases respectively, with 10 bases between them. The chain's CDR3 is CASSTETTYEQYF. The sequenced CDR3 bases are TGTGCCAGCAGTACCGAGACAACCTACGAG.

On this clone itself: Read coverage stops 3 residues before the CDR3 terminus; the germline J gene supplies the remainder. V usage is TRBV19 and J usage is TRBJ1-2; the D is unclear. The length of the CDR3 is 11 residues. The germline CDR1 and CDR2 sequences are LNHDA and SQIVND (reference sequence). V was trimmed by 4 bases and J by 7 bases, leaving 7 bases between them. The CDR3 loop is CASSRASGYTF. CDR3 DNA, as far as it was read: TGTGCCAGTAGTAGGGCCTCTGGC.

Note on this clone: The read stops 3 residues short of the end of the CDR3; the missing end is completed from the germline J gene. The chain couples TRBV5-1 to TRBJ1-1; D is ambiguous. The V end lost 0 bases, the J end lost 1 base, and 7 bases lay between the germline ends. The V gene's germline CDR1 is SGHRS and CDR2 YFSETQ. This CDR3 has 14 residues. Incomplete CDR3 DNA: TGCGCCAGCAGCTTGGATAACAGGAACACTGAA. This sequence encodes CASSLDNRNTE. Given in full, the CDR3 is CASSLDNRNTEAFF.

Concerning this clone: Sequencing ends 3 residues short of the CDR3 end; the germline J gene provides the rest. V and J are TRBV19 and TRBJ2-7; 8 bases line up with TRBD1. Germline CDR1 reads LNHDA; CDR2 reads SQIVND (reference sequence). Trimming took 6 bases from V and 2 from J; bases not matched to a gene: 6. This CDR3 spans 14 amino acids. The DNA read from the CDR3 is TGTGCCAGTAGCCTGGACAGGGCTACCTACGAG. It is translated as CASSLDRATYE. In full, the CDR3 is CASSLDRATYEQYF.

With respect to this clone: The read stops 3 residues short of the end of the CDR3; the missing end is completed from the germline J gene. V gene TRBV19 combines with J gene TRBJ2-1; 8 nucleotides agree with TRBD2. CDR3 length: 15 amino acids. Germline V gene lookup returns CDR1 LNHDA and CDR2 SQIVND (reference sequence). V lost 3 bases, J lost 4 bases, and 5 bases stayed unmatched. CDR3: CASSMTSGGYNEQFF. Incomplete CDR3 DNA: TGTGCCAGTAGTATGACGAGCGGGGGTTACAATGAG.

Remarks on this clone: With the read ending 3 residues before the CDR3 end, the germline J gene is used to fill in that end. The gene calls are TRBV30 and TRBJ1-6; D not resolved. From germline, CDR1 is GTSNPN and CDR2 SVGIG (reference sequence). This CDR3 contains 17 residues. Trimming cost V 1 base and J 7 bases, with 20 bases left between them. CDR3 loop: CAWSDGPLGSGNSPLHF. CDR3 bases read: TGTGCCTGGAGTGACGGCCCTCTCGGGTCTGGAAATTCACCC.

Regarding this clone: The read terminates 3 residues before the CDR3 end, so the remaining end is supplied by the germline J gene. The chain recombines TRBV10-3 with TRBJ2-1; 7 bases line up with TRBD2. V was clipped by 6 bases and J by 8 bases; unmatched bases: 10. The CDR3 runs 14 residues. Germline CDR1 reads ENHRY; CDR2 reads SYGVKD. This CDR3 reads CAISRGDSGYEQFF. The sequenced CDR3 bases are TGTGCCATCAGCCGGGGGGACTCTGGGTATGAG.

A word on this clone: The read comes to an end 3 residues before the CDR3 does, leaving the germline J gene to fill in the end. The rearrangement uses TRBV18 and TRBJ2-4; D is possibly TRBD1 (5 bases). Germline-derived CDR1 and CDR2 are KGHSH and LQKENI. This CDR3 has 14 amino acids. The part of the CDR3 DNA that was read is TGTGCCAGCTCACCACCGGCACAGGCACGGAGT. Translating it yields CASSPPAQARS. The complete CDR3 reads CASSPPAQARSQYF. Together with reference TRBV18 and TRBJ2-4, the CDR3 gives the full variable domain: NAGVMQNPRHLVRRRGQEARLRCSPMKGHSHVYWYRQLPEEGLKFMVYLQKENIIDESGMPKERFSAEFPKEGPSILRIQQVVRGDSAAYFCASSPPAQARSQYFGAGTRLSVL.

CDR3 in amino acids: CASSAGQGDQPQHF. The sequenced part of the CDR3 DNA is TGTGCCAGCAGCGCGGGACAGGGGGATCAGCCC. The chain couples TRBV7-2 to TRBJ1-5; 11 nucleotides line up with TRBD1. Read sequence stops 3 residues before the CDR3 end, and the germline J gene provides the missing end. V lost 5 bases to trimming and J lost 5 bases; unmatched junction nucleotides: 2. Germline-derived CDR1 and CDR2 are SGHTA and FQGNSA. There are 14 residues in the CDR3. Full variable domain (remainder filled in from reference TRBV7-2 and TRBJ1-5): GAGVSQSPSNKVTEKGKDVELRCDPISGHTALYWYRQSLGQGLEFLIYFQGNSAPDKSGLPSDRFSAERTGGSVSTLTIQRTQQEDSAVYLCASSAGQGDQPQHFGDGTRLSIL.

Regarding this clone: The read falls 3 residues short of the CDR3 end, and the missing part is taken from the germline J gene. V gene TRBV14 combines with J gene TRBJ2-1, with D possibly being TRBD2 (7 bases). V lost 4 bases, J lost 8 bases, and 30 bases lay in between. CDR3 size: 19 residues. The germline V gene encodes CDR1 SGHDN and CDR2 FVKESK. CDR3 protein: CASSLRPPSRGGLFDEQFF. The DNA read from the CDR3 is TGTGCCAGCAGCCTACGACCCCCTAGCCGCGGGGGCTTGTTCGATGAG.

On this clone itself: The read terminates 3 residues before the CDR3 end, so the remaining end is supplied by the germline J gene. The chain links TRBV19 to TRBJ2-4; possibly TRBD1 for D (6 bases). The CDR3 length is 13 residues. Germline loops: CDR1 LNHDA, CDR2 SQIVND (reference sequence). Incomplete CDR3 DNA: TGTGCCAGTAGTATAGAACACAGGGTTGGT. Translating it yields CASSIEHRVG. The complete CDR3 sequence is CASSIEHRVGQYF.

About this clone: The read gets to within 3 residues of the CDR3 end, and the germline J gene fills in the rest. This chain joins TRBV12-3 or TRBV12-4 and TRBJ2-5; no reliable D call. Trimming left V 1 base short and J 2 bases short, with 8 bases between. CDR3 length: 14 amino acids. CDR3 DNA, as far as it was read: TGTGCCAGCAGTTTAGAGTGGCAGCAAGAGACC. Its protein product is CASSLEWQQET. The entire CDR3 protein is CASSLEWQQETQYF.

As concerns this clone: Read sequence stops 3 residues before the CDR3 end, and the germline J gene provides the missing end. The rearrangement uses TRBV7-9 and TRBJ2-1, with 7 bases identical to TRBD2. J was trimmed by 7 bases and V by 10 bases; bases with no gene match: 10. CDR3 length: 13 residues. Germline V CDR1 and CDR2: SEHNR, FQNEAQ (reference sequence). Incomplete CDR3 DNA: TGTGCCACTCTGGGGGGGATGGAGAATGAG. This translates into CATLGGMENE. The entire CDR3 is CATLGGMENEQFF. The full variable domain, with the rest looked up from reference TRBV7-9 and TRBJ2-1, is DTGVSQNPRHKITKRGQNVTFRCDPISEHNRLYWYRQTLGQGPEFLTYFQNEAQLEKSRLLSDRFSAERPKGSFSTLEIQRTEQGDSAMYLCATLGGMENEQFFGPGTRLTVL.

In regard to this clone: The read stops 3 residues short of the end of the CDR3; the missing end is completed from the germline J gene. This chain connects TRBV7-6 to TRBJ1-1; no firm D call. V gave up 1 base and J gave up 4 bases, with 10 bases separating them. This CDR3 spans 14 amino acids. CDR1 is SGHVS and CDR2 is FNYEAQ in the germline V gene. The CDR3 bases that were read are TGTGCCAGCAGCTTAGTTGTCAAGCTCACTGAA. This gives the protein CASSLVVKLTE. In full, the CDR3 is CASSLVVKLTEAFF.

With regard to this clone: The read ends 3 residues shy of where the CDR3 ends; the end is completed using the germline J gene. The chain combines TRBV7-9 with TRBJ1-2, with D hard to call. Per the germline V gene, CDR1 is SEHNR and CDR2 is FQNEAQ (reference sequence). The CDR3 has 13 residues. The sequenced CDR3 bases are TGTGCCAGCAGCCCTCAGCGGGTGGACGGC. Amino acids: CASSPQRVDG. The full CDR3 protein reads CASSPQRVDGYTF.

The covered CDR3 bases are TGTGCCTGGAGTTCCGAGACAAACACTGAA. Its protein product is CAWSSETNTE. The CDR3 in full is CAWSSETNTEAFF. This chain uses TRBV30 with TRBJ1-1; no reliable D call. The CDR3 extends 3 residues past the end of the read, so its final part is completed from the germline J gene. Germline CDR1 and CDR2: GTSNPN and SVGIG (reference sequence). Trimming shortened V by 2 bases and J by 2 bases, and 9 bases separated the two germline ends. This CDR3 is built from 13 residues.

As regards this clone: Sequencing ends 3 residues short of the CDR3 end; the germline J gene provides the rest. The chain couples TRBV5-4 to TRBJ1-1; 7 bases map to TRBD1. Germline assignment: CDR1 SGHNT and CDR2 YYREEE (reference sequence). CDR3 length equals 13 residues. The covered CDR3 bases are TGTGCCAGCAGCTATGGACAGGTATCCGAA. Its protein is CASSYGQVSE. The whole CDR3 region reads CASSYGQVSEAFF.

Details on this clone: The missing CDR3 end, 3 residues past where the read stops, is filled in from the germline J gene. The V call is TRBV28, the J call TRBJ2-4, with 10 nucleotides matching TRBD1. The CDR3 is made up of 15 amino acids. Trimming at V came to 5 bases and at J to 7 bases, leaving 8 bases not matched to a gene. Germline CDR1 and CDR2: MDHEN and SYDVKM. CDR3 residues: CASSPSGTGVNIQYF. CDR3 DNA (partial): TGTGCCAGCAGTCCCTCCGGGACAGGGGTTAACATT.

A note on this clone: The CDR3 end falls 3 residues outside the read, so it is completed with the germline J gene. The V and J genes are TRBV7-6 and TRBJ2-2; perhaps TRBD1 as D (5 bases). There are 15 residues in the CDR3. Germline CDR1 is SGHVS and CDR2 is FNYEAQ. CDR3 DNA (partial): TGTGCCAGCAGCTTAGGCAGGGTGGGGAATTCACCG. Translating gives CASSLGRVGNSP. The full CDR3 protein is CASSLGRVGNSPLFF.

In regard to this clone: Coverage ceases 3 residues before the CDR3 finishes, and the germline J gene fills in the end. The chain is built from TRBV13 and TRBJ1-3; 12 positions agree with TRBD1. The germline V gene has CDR1 PRHDT and CDR2 FYEKMQ (reference sequence). CDR3 size: 16 residues. Trimming took 4 bases from V and 3 from J; bases not matched to a gene: 4. CDR3 sequence reads: CASSWGQGAHGNTIYF. CDR3 bases read: TGTGCCAGCAGCTGGGGACAGGGGGCGCATGGAAACACC.

Concerning this clone: The CDR3 extends 3 residues past the end of the read, so its final part is completed from the germline J gene. The chain is built from TRBV5-5 and TRBJ1-2, with D unresolved. The CDR3 is 14 residues long. Per germline, CDR1 SGHKS and CDR2 YYEKEE (reference sequence). The sequenced part of the CDR3 DNA is TGTGCCAGCAGCTTGGGTACAAGAACGGGGGGC. Its translation: CASSLGTRTGG. The full CDR3 sequence reads CASSLGTRTGGYTF.

In the case of this clone: The read is 3 residues too short to cover the CDR3 end, so that end is filled in from the germline J gene. The rearrangement links TRBV15 to TRBJ2-3; TRBD2 aligns across 13 bases. The CDR3 totals 20 residues. V gave up 3 bases and J gave up 1 base; unmatched junction bases: 13. Per germline, CDR1 LNHNV and CDR2 YYDKDF (reference sequence). CDR3 DNA, as far as it was read: TGTGCCACCAGCAGCGGGGGACTAGCGGGACAACCCCTCGGCACAGATACG. The encoded protein is CATSSGGLAGQPLGTDT. The CDR3, in full, reads CATSSGGLAGQPLGTDTQYF.

On this clone: The read ends 3 residues before the CDR3 terminus; that terminus is restored from the germline J gene. This chain uses TRBV7-3 with TRBJ2-1; TRBD2 matches at 8 bases. Germline CDR1 reads SGHTA; CDR2 reads FQGTGA. The CDR3 runs 15 residues. The J segment lost 6 bases and the V segment lost 4 bases, leaving 8 bases of the junction unmatched. CDR3 in amino acids: CASSSNGGTSNEQFF. Partial CDR3 DNA: TGTGCCAGCAGCTCTAATGGAGGGACTAGCAATGAG.

Notes on this clone: The sequenced fragment ends 3 residues before the CDR3 boundary, so the rest is inferred from the germline J gene. The chain recombines TRBV7-6 with TRBJ2-6; 10 positions agree with TRBD1. This CDR3 contains 17 residues. Germline CDR1 is SGHVS and CDR2 is FNYEAQ. Trimming removed 5 bases from V and 2 bases from J; junction bases left unmatched: 6. The part of the CDR3 DNA that was read is TGTGCCAGCAGCGAGACAGGGGGCGCGCCTGGGGCCAACGTC. It specifies CASSETGGAPGANV. Given in full, the CDR3 is CASSETGGAPGANVLTF.

On this clone itself: With the read ending 3 residues before the CDR3 end, the germline J gene is used to fill in that end. The chain combines TRBV6-1 with TRBJ2-2; possibly TRBD1 for D (6 bases). CDR3 size: 15 residues. The germline gives CDR1 MNHNS, CDR2 SASEGT. V was trimmed by 2 bases and J by 3 bases, leaving 10 bases between them. The CDR3 reads CASSESAGDTGELFF. Incomplete CDR3 DNA: TGTGCCAGCAGTGAATCGGCAGGGGACACCGGGGAG.

To note about this clone: Read coverage stops 3 residues before the CDR3 terminus; the germline J gene supplies the remainder. V is TRBV7-9 and J is TRBJ1-6, with D perhaps matching TRBD1 (5 bases). This CDR3 is 11 amino acids long. The germline CDR1 and CDR2 sequences are SEHNR and FQNEAQ (reference sequence). The DNA read from the CDR3 is TGTGCCAGCAGCTTAGGAGGGGCC. Protein product: CASSLGGA. In full, the CDR3 is CASSLGGALHF. The full variable domain, its missing parts supplied by reference TRBV7-9 and TRBJ1-6, is DTGVSQNPRHKITKRGQNVTFRCDPISEHNRLYWYRQTLGQGPEFLTYFQNEAQLEKSRLLSDRFSAERPKGSFSTLEIQRTEQGDSAMYLCASSLGGALHFGNGTRLTVT.